This T cell receptor beta chain was profiled in a study of cytomegalovirus exposure and HLA in healthy donors. This clone has a handful of counts. The CDR3 is 12 amino acids. V gave up 10 bases and J gave up 8 bases; unmatched junction bases: 9. Germline loops: CDR1 SNHLY, CDR2 FYNNEI. This PCR relied on a set of 60 Vbeta primers and 13 Jbeta primers. Sequencing was performed with immunoSEQ multiplex PCR; in TCRdb, only in-frame clones are kept and a portion is missing. The data contain 220,000 or so clones, about 75% of them singletons. V and J are TRBV2 and TRBJ1-2, with TRBD1 identical over 8 bases. This TCR was recovered from a woman aged 25 to 39 in good health and CMV-seronegative. Sequenced: PBMCs. Here the CDR3 reads CAKEDRDGGYTF. As DNA, the CDR3 is TGTGCCAAGGAGGACAGGGATGGCGGCTACACCTTC. The entire variable domain, with the rest obtained from reference TRBV2 and TRBJ1-2, is as follows: EPEVTQTPSHQVTQMGQEVILRCVPISNHLYFYWYRQILGQKVEFLVSFYNNEISEKSEIFDDQFSVERPDGSNFTLKIRSTKLEDSAMYFCAKEDRDGGYTFGSGTRLTVV.